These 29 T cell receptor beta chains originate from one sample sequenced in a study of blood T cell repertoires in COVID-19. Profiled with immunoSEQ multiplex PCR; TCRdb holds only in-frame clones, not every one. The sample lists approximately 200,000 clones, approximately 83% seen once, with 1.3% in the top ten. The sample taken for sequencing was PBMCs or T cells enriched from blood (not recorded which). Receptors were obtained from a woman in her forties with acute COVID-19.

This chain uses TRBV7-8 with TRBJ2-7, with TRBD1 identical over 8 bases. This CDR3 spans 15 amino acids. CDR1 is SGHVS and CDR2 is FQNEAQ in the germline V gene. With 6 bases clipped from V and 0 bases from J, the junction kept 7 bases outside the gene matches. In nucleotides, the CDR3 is TGTGCCAGCAGACCTGACAGGGGATCCTCCTACGAGCAGTACTTC. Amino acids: CASRPDRGSSYEQYF.

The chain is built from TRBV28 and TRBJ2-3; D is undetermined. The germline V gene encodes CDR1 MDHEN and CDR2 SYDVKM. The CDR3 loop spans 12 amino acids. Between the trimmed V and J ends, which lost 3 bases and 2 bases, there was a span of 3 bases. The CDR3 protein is CASSFYTDTQYF. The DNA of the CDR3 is TGTGCCAGCAGTTTTTACACAGATACGCAGTATTTT.

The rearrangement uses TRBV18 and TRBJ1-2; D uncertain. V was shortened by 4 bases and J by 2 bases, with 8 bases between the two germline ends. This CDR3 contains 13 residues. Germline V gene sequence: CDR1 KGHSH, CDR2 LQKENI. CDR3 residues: CASSQETNYGYTF. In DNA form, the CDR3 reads TGTGCCAGCTCACAGGAGACGAACTATGGCTACACCTTC. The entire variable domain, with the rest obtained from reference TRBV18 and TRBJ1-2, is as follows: NAGVMQNPRHLVRRRGQEARLRCSPMKGHSHVYWYRQLPEEGLKFMVYLQKENIIDESGMPKERFSAEFPKEGPSILRIQQVVRGDSAAYFCASSQETNYGYTFGSGTRLTVV.

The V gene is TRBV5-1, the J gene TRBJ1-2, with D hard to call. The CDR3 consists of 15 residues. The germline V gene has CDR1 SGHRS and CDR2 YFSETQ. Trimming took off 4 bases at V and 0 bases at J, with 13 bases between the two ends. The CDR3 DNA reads TGCGCCAGCAGCGGCTTTGAACAGTCTAACTATGGCTACACCTTC. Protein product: CASSGFEQSNYGYTF.

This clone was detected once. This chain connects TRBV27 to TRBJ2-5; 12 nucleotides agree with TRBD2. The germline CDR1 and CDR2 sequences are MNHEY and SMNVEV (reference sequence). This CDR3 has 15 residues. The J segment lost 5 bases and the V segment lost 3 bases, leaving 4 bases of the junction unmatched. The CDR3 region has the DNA TGTGCCAGCAGTTTTCTAGCGGGGGGGCGGGAGACCCAGTACTTC. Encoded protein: CASSFLAGGRETQYF.

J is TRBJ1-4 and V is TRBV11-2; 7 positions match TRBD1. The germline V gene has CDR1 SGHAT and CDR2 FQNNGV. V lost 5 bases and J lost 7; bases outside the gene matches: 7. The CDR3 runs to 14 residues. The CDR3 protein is CASSADGTAEKLFF. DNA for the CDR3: TGTGCCAGCAGCGCTGACGGGACAGCTGAAAAACTGTTTTTT.

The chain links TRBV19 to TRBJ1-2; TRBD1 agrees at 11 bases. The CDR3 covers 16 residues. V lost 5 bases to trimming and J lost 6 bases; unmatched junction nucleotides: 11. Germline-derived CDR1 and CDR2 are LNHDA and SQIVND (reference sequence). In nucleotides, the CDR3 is TGTGCCAGTAGTGATCCGGGACAGGGGGAGAAAAATGGCTACACCTTC. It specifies CASSDPGQGEKNGYTF.

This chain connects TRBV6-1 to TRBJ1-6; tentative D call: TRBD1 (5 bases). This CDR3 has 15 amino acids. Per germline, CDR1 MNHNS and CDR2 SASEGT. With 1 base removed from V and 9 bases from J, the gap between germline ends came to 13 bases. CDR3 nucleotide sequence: TGTGCCAGCAGTGAAGGGATAGGGGTACCTTCACCCCTCCACTTT. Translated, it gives CASSEGIGVPSPLHF.

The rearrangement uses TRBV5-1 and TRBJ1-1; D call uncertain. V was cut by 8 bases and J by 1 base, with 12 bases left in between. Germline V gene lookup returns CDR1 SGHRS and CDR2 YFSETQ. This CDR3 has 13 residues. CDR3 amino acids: CASKQSQNTEAFF. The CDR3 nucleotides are TGCGCCAGTAAACAGAGCCAGAACACTGAAGCTTTCTTT.

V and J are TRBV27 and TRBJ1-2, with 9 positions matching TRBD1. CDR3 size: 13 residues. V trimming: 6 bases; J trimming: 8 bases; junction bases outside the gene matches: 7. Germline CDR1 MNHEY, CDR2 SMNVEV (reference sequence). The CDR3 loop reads CASRGTGGSGYTF. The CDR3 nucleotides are TGTGCCAGCAGGGGAACAGGGGGCTCGGGCTACACCTTC.

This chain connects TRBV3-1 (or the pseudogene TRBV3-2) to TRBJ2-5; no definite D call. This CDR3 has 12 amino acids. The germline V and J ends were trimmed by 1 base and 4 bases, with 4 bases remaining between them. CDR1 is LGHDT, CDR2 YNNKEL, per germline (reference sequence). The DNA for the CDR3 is TGTGCCAGCAGCCAAGTTCTAGAGACCCAGTACTTC. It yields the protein CASSQVLETQYF.

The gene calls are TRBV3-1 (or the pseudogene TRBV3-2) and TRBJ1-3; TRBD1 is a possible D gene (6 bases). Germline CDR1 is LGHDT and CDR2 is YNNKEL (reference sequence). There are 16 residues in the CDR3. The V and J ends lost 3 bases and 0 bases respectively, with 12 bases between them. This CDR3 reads CASSHEGGTSGNTIYF. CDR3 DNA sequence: TGTGCCAGCAGCCACGAGGGGGGGACCTCTGGAAACACCATATATTTT.

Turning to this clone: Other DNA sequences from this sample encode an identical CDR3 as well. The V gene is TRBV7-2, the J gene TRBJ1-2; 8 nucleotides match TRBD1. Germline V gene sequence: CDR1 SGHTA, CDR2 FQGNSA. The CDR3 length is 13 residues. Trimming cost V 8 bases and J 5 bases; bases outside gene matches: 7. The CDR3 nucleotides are TGTGCCAGCTCGGCAGGGGGCGGATATGGCTACACCTTC. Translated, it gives CASSAGGGYGYTF.

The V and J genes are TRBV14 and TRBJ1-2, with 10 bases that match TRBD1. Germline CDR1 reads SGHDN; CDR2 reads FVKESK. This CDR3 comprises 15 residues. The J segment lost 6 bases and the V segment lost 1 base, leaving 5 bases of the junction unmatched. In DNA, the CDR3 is TGTGCCAGCAGCCAAGTTGGACAGGGGGTAAATGGCTACACCTTC. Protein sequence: CASSQVGQGVNGYTF.

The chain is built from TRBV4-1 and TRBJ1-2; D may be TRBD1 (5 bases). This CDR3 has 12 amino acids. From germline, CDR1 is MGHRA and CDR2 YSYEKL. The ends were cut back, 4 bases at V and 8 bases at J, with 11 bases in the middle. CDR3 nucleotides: TGCGCCAGCAGCCGGGGGGATATCGGCTACACCTTC. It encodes CASSRGDIGYTF.

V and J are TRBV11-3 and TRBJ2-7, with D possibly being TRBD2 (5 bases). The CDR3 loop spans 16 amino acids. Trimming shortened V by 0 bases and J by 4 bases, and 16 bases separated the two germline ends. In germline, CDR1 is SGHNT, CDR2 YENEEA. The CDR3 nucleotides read TGTGCCAGCAGCTTAGATCGGGGTTTTTTACGATACGAGCAGTACTTC. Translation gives CASSLDRGFLRYEQYF.

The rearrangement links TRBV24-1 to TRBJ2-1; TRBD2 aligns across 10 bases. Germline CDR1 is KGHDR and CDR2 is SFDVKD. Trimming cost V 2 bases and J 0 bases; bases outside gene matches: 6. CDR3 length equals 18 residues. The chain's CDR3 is CATSDSLAGEFSYNEQFF. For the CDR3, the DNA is TGTGCCACCAGTGATTCCCTAGCGGGGGAGTTCTCCTACAATGAGCAGTTCTTC.

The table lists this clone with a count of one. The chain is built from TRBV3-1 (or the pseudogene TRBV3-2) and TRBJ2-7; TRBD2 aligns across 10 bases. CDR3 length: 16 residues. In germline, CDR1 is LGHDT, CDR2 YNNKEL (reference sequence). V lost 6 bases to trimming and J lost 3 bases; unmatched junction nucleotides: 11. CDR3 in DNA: TGTGCCAGCAGGGACGGACTCGGGACTAGCGTCTACGAGCAGTACTTC. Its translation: CASRDGLGTSVYEQYF.

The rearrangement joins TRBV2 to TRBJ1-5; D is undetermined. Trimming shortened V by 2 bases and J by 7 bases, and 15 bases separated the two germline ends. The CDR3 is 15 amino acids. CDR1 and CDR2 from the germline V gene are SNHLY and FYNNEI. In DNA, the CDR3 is TGTGCCAGCAGTGAACGGGGTAATATGGGGCAGCCCCAGCATTTT. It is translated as CASSERGNMGQPQHF.

The CDR3 DNA sequence: TGTGCCAGCAGCTTCCCTAGCGGGATAGTCCACAATGAGCAGTTCTTC. This gives the protein CASSFPSGIVHNEQFF. This rearrangement joins TRBV11-1 to TRBJ2-1; 9 nucleotides line up with TRBD2. The V gene's germline CDR1 is SGHAT and CDR2 FQDESV (reference sequence). V gave up 3 bases and J gave up 5 bases; unmatched junction bases: 8. This CDR3 comprises 16 residues. The full variable domain, with the rest looked up from reference TRBV11-1 and TRBJ2-1, is EAEVAQSPRYKITEKSQAVAFWCDPISGHATLYWYRQILGQGPELLVQFQDESVVDDSQLPKDRFSAERLKGVDSTLKIQPAELGDSAMYLCASSFPSGIVHNEQFFGPGTRLTVL.

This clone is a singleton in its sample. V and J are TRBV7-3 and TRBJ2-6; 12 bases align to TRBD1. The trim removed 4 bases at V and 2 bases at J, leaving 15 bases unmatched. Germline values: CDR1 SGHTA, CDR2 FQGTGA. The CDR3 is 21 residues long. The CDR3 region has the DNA TGTGCCAGCAGCTCGAGGGTCGCGCCGGGACAGGGGGCTACTGGGGCCAACGTCCTGACTTTC. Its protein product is CASSSRVAPGQGATGANVLTF.

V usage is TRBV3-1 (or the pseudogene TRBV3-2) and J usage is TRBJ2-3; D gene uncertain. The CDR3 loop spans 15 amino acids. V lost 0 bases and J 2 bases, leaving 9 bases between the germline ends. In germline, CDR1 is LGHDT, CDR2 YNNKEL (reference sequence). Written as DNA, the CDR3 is TGTGCCAGCAGCCAAGATGGTACAGCCACAGATACGCAGTATTTT. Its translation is CASSQDGTATDTQYF.

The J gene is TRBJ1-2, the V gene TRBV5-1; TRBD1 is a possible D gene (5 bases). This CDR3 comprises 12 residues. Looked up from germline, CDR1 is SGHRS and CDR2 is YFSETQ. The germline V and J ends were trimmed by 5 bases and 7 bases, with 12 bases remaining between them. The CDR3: CASRPGQGGYTF. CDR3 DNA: TGCGCCAGCAGGCCAGGGCAAGGTGGCTACACCTTC.

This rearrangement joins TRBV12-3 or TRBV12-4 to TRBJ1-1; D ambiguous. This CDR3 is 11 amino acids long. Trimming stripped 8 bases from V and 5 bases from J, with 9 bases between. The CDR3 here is CASLAVTEAFF. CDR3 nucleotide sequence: TGTGCCAGCCTTGCAGTTACTGAAGCTTTCTTT.

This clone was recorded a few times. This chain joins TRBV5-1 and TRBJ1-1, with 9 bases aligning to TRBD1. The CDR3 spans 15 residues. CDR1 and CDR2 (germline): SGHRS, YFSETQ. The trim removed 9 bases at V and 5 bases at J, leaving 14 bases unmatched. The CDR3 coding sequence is TGCGCCACCAAGACAGGGGGGGAGGCGAGGACTGAAGCTTTCTTT. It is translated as CATKTGGEARTEAFF.

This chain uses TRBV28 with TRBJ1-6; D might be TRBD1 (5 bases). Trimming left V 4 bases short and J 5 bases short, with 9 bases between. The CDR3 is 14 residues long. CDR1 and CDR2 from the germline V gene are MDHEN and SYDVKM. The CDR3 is CASSWGGNNSPLHF. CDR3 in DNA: TGTGCCAGCAGTTGGGGCGGAAATAATTCACCCCTCCACTTT.

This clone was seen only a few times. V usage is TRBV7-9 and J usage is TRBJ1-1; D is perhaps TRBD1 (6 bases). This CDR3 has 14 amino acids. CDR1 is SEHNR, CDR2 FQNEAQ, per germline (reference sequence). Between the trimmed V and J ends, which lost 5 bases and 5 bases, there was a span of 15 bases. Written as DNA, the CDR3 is TGTGCCAGCAGCGCGGGCAGGGGTTTGACTGAAGCTTTCTTT. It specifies CASSAGRGLTEAFF.

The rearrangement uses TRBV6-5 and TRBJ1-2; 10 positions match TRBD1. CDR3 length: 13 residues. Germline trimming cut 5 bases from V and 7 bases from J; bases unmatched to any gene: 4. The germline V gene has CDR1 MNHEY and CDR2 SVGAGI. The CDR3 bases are TGTGCCAGCAGTAGGGACAGGGGTTCTGGCTACACCTTC. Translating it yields CASSRDRGSGYTF.

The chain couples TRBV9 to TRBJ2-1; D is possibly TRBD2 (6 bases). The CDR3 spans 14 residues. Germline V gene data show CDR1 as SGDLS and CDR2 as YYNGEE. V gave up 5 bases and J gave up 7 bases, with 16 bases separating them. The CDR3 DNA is TGTGCCAGCAGGGCCTCCGACAGCGGGAATGAGCAGTTCTTC. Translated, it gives CASRASDSGNEQFF.